This TCR beta chain was sequenced for a study of cytomegalovirus exposure and HLA in healthy donors. At the level of the study: Most donors, 81% of a few hundred genotyped, fell in the Caucasian-associated ancestry cluster.

This CDR3 has 15 amino acids. The V end was cut by 0 bases, the J end by 2 bases, with 11 bases between. Germline assignment: CDR1 SEHNR and CDR2 FQNEAQ (reference sequence). Use of 60 Vbeta and 13 Jbeta primers characterized the PCR. Profiling relied on immunoSEQ multiplex PCR, and the TCRdb table lists in-frame clones only, not all of them. Of about 130,000 clones listed, more than 80% are singletons. This clonotype was sampled from a man aged 25-45 years in good health and CMV-seropositive. The rearrangement joins TRBV7-9 to TRBJ2-7, with D perhaps matching TRBD2 (5 bases). The sample comprised PBMCs. The CDR3 reads CASSLARVGPYEQYF. CDR3 bases: TGTGCCAGCAGCTTAGCGCGGGTCGGACCCTACGAGCAGTACTTC. Full variable domain (remainder filled in from reference TRBV7-9 and TRBJ2-7): DTGVSQNPRHKITKRGQNVTFRCDPISEHNRLYWYRQTLGQGPEFLTYFQNEAQLEKSRLLSDRFSAERPKGSFSTLEIQRTEQGDSAMYLCASSLARVGPYEQYFGPGTRLTVT.